The 19 T cell receptor beta chains below were found in one sample sequenced in a study of OX40 agonist ivuxolimab in advanced cancers. Repertoires were generated with immunoSEQ multiplex PCR, while TCRdb's copy carries only in-frame clones and drops some. Among almost 65,000 clones listed, roughly 80% were seen once. This material consisted of CD4+ or CD8+ T cells sorted from blood, taken in a trial of the OX40 agonist ivuxolimab. Receptor source: an adult with an advanced solid tumor such as melanoma, head and neck, liver or kidney cancer.

The rearrangement joins TRBV9 to TRBJ2-1, with 11 bases lining up with TRBD2. The CDR3 runs to 15 residues. From germline, CDR1 is SGDLS and CDR2 YYNGEE. Trimming took 4 bases from V and 4 from J; bases not matched to a gene: 4. In DNA, the CDR3 is TGTGCCAGCAGCACAACTAGCGGGGGTTACAATGAGCAGTTCTTC. Its translation: CASSTTSGGYNEQFF.

The J gene is TRBJ1-4, the V gene TRBV7-9; D unresolved. The CDR3 length is 15 residues. Germline V gene sequence: CDR1 SEHNR, CDR2 FQNEAQ (reference sequence). V lost 5 bases to trimming and J lost 8 bases, with 18 bases between them. Written as DNA, the CDR3 is TGTGCCAGCAGCGCCCAGGCCGCAGGAGAAGAAAAACTGTTTTTT. Translated, it gives CASSAQAAGEEKLFF.

V and J are TRBV7-2 and TRBJ2-7; D unclear. Trimming removed 6 bases at V and 4 bases at J, with 16 bases between. Germline lookup yields CDR1 SGHTA and CDR2 FQGNSA. There are 14 residues in the CDR3. The DNA of the CDR3 is TGTGCCAGCAGTCCGAGTAGCTGGGGTTACGAGCAGTACTTC. Its translation: CASSPSSWGYEQYF.

The J gene is TRBJ1-2, the V gene TRBV30; D uncertain. V gave up 3 bases and J gave up 0 bases, with 5 bases separating them. CDR1 and CDR2 from the germline V gene are GTSNPN and SVGIG (reference sequence). The CDR3 spans 12 residues. The CDR3 coding sequence is TGTGCCTGGAGGCGTTCTAACTATGGCTACACCTTC. This encodes CAWRRSNYGYTF.

This clone was recorded a few times. This chain uses TRBV2 with TRBJ1-2; weak D call: TRBD1 (6 bases). The CDR3 is 13 residues long. Germline CDR1 and CDR2: SNHLY and FYNNEI. The germline V and J ends were trimmed by 5 bases and 2 bases, with 9 bases remaining between them. The DNA for the CDR3 is TGTGCCAGCAGTAGGGACACCAACTATGGCTACACCTTC. As protein: CASSRDTNYGYTF.

The J gene is TRBJ1-1, the V gene TRBV18, with D perhaps matching TRBD1 (5 bases). Germline V gene sequence: CDR1 KGHSH, CDR2 LQKENI. Trimming left V 0 bases short and J 0 bases short, with 14 bases between. The length of the CDR3 is 17 residues. CDR3 nucleotides: TGTGCCAGCTCACCACCGGGGTTCGAGGGGATGAACACTGAAGCTTTCTTT. Translating it yields CASSPPGFEGMNTEAFF.

The J gene is TRBJ1-1, the V gene TRBV6-5; possible D gene TRBD1, 6 bases. Germline V gene sequence: CDR1 MNHEY, CDR2 SVGAGI. V gave up 7 bases and J gave up 1 base, with 16 bases separating them. The CDR3 extends over 15 amino acids. DNA of the CDR3: TGTGCCAGCAATCAACCGGGACACCCGAACACTGAAGCTTTCTTT. Translation: CASNQPGHPNTEAFF.

V usage is TRBV5-1 and J usage is TRBJ2-1; no definite D call. In germline, CDR1 is SGHRS, CDR2 YFSETQ. Trimming left V 2 bases short and J 8 bases short, with 11 bases between. This CDR3 is 13 amino acids long. The CDR3 here is CASSFLGIDEQFF. Written as DNA, the CDR3 is TGCGCCAGCAGCTTTCTAGGCATCGATGAGCAGTTCTTC.

This clone was detected once. The rearrangement links TRBV5-1 to TRBJ1-1; the D is unclear. V was pared by 4 bases and J by 7 bases, with 14 bases between. The germline CDR1 and CDR2 sequences are SGHRS and YFSETQ. The CDR3 loop spans 13 amino acids. The CDR3 loop is CASSTQWTDEAFF. CDR3 nucleotides: TGCGCCAGCAGCACACAGTGGACCGATGAAGCTTTCTTT.

The chain recombines TRBV6-6 with TRBJ1-3; TRBD1 might be the D (5 bases). The germline V gene encodes CDR1 MNHNY and CDR2 SVGAGI (reference sequence). V was cut by 5 bases and J by 2 bases, with 13 bases left in between. The CDR3 has 15 residues. CDR3 region: CASSPTGTAGNTIYF. CDR3 sequence (DNA): TGTGCCAGCAGTCCGACCGGGACCGCTGGAAACACCATATATTTT.

CDR3 sequence: CASRQGFWETQYF. The DNA of the CDR3 is TGTGCCAGCAGACAGGGTTTCTGGGAGACCCAGTACTTC. The chain joins TRBV28 to TRBJ2-5; D may be TRBD1 (6 bases). CDR1 is MDHEN and CDR2 is SYDVKM in the germline V gene. This CDR3 comprises 13 residues. V lost 6 bases, J lost 5 bases, and 13 bases lay in between.

CDR3 loop: CASRTGVNTGELFF. The DNA for the CDR3 is TGTGCCAGCAGAACAGGGGTGAACACCGGGGAGCTGTTTTTT. The chain employs TRBV6-5 and TRBJ2-2; 7 bases are a match to TRBD1. Germline V gene lookup returns CDR1 MNHEY and CDR2 SVGAGI. V was clipped by 6 bases and J by 1 base; unmatched bases: 2. There are 14 residues in the CDR3.

The chain couples TRBV5-4 to TRBJ2-1, with 10 bases matching TRBD2. This CDR3 has 17 amino acids. Trimming removed 3 bases from V and 3 bases from J; junction bases left unmatched: 9. The germline V gene encodes CDR1 SGHNT and CDR2 YYREEE (reference sequence). The CDR3 DNA sequence: TGTGCCAGCAGCTCAGTGAATTTAGCGGGGGGCTACAATGAGCAGTTCTTC. This sequence encodes CASSSVNLAGGYNEQFF.

V is TRBV11-3 and J is TRBJ2-7, with 8 positions matching TRBD1. Germline values: CDR1 SGHNT, CDR2 YENEEA. The junction had 5 bases not matched to a gene; V was cut back by 1 base and J by 6 bases. The CDR3 consists of 14 residues. The CDR3 DNA is TGTGCCAGCAGCTTAGCCGGGACAGGCGGCGAGCAGTACTTC. Amino acids: CASSLAGTGGEQYF.

This clone appeared a single time. CDR3 sequence: CASSRSSRSGNTIYF. CDR3 bases: TGTGCCAGCAGCAGGTCCAGCCGCTCTGGAAACACCATATATTTT. The chain joins TRBV11-3 to TRBJ1-3, with D unresolved. The germline V gene encodes CDR1 SGHNT and CDR2 YENEEA. Trimming shortened V by 5 bases and J by 0 bases, and 11 bases separated the two germline ends. CDR3 length equals 15 residues.

Turning to this clone: Within the sample, other DNA sequences also encode this same CDR3. This chain joins TRBV18 and TRBJ1-2; D is undetermined. Germline V gives CDR1 KGHSH, CDR2 LQKENI. V was shortened by 3 bases and J by 2 bases, with 10 bases between the two germline ends. The length of the CDR3 is 14 residues. The CDR3 coding sequence is TGTGCCAGCTCACCGCAGCGGGGAAACTATGGCTACACCTTC. This encodes CASSPQRGNYGYTF.

V gene TRBV7-9 combines with J gene TRBJ1-2; D unclear. Trimming cost V 1 base and J 2 bases, with 8 bases left between them. CDR1 is SEHNR and CDR2 is FQNEAQ in the germline V gene (reference sequence). The CDR3 spans 14 residues. The CDR3 nucleotides read TGTGCCAGCAGCTTAGACTTGGGGAACTATGGCTACACCTTC. Protein: CASSLDLGNYGYTF. The variable domain in full, with the rest retrieved from reference TRBV7-9 and TRBJ1-2, is DTGVSQNPRHKITKRGQNVTFRCDPISEHNRLYWYRQTLGQGPEFLTYFQNEAQLEKSRLLSDRFSAERPKGSFSTLEIQRTEQGDSAMYLCASSLDLGNYGYTFGSGTRLTVV.

The chain joins TRBV30 to TRBJ2-1; maybe TRBD1 (5 bases). Germline lookup yields CDR1 GTSNPN and CDR2 SVGIG (reference sequence). Trimming removed 4 bases at V and 3 bases at J, with 7 bases between. This CDR3 region has 12 residues. The CDR3 reads CAWTRDYNEQFF. The CDR3 nucleotides read TGTGCCTGGACCAGGGACTACAATGAGCAGTTCTTC.

The chain uses TRBV2 and TRBJ2-7, with 12 bases lining up with TRBD2. The length of the CDR3 is 15 residues. Germline V lookup: CDR1 SNHLY, CDR2 FYNNEI. The trim removed 6 bases at V and 4 bases at J, leaving 7 bases unmatched. DNA for the CDR3: TGTGCCAGCAGAAGACTAGCGGGAGATGGTTACGAGCAGTACTTC. Translating it yields CASRRLAGDGYEQYF.